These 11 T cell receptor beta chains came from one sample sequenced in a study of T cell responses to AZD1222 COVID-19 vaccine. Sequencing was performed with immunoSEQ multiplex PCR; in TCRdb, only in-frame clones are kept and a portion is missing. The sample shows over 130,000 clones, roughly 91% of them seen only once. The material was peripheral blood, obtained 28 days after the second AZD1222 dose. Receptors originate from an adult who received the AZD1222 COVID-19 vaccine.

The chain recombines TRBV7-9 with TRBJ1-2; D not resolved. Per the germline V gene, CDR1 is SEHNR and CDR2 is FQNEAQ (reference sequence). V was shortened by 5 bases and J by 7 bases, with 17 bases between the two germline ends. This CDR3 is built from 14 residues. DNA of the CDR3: TGTGCCAGCAGCCTCGCGACAAAAGTGGGTGGCTACACCTTC. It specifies CASSLATKVGGYTF.

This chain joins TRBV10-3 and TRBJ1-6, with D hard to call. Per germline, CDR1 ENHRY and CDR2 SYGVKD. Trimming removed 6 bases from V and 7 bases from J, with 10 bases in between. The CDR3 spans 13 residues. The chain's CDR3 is CAIRAERNSPLHF. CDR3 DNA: TGTGCCATCAGGGCGGAAAGAAATTCACCCCTCCACTTT.

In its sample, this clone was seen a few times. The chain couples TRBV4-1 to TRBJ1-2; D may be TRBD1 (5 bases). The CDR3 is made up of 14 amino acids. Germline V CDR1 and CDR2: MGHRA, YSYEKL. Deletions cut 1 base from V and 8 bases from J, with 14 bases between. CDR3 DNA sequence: TGCGCCAGCAGCCAAGCCCCGGGGGTGCAGGGCTACACCTTC. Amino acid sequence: CASSQAPGVQGYTF.

The CDR3: CSVQETNTGELFF. CDR3 DNA: TGCAGCGTTCAGGAAACCAACACCGGGGAGCTGTTTTTT. The chain has TRBV29-1 and TRBJ2-2, with unresolved D. The CDR3 spans 13 residues. Germline assignment: CDR1 SQVTM and CDR2 ANQGSEA. Trimming shortened V by 5 bases and J by 2 bases, and 9 bases separated the two germline ends.

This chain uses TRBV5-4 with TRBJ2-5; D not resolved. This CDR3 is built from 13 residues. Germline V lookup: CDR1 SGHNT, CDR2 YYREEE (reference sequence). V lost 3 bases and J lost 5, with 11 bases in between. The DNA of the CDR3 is TGTGCCAGCAGCTCCGTCGCGATGGAGACCCAGTACTTC. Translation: CASSSVAMETQYF.

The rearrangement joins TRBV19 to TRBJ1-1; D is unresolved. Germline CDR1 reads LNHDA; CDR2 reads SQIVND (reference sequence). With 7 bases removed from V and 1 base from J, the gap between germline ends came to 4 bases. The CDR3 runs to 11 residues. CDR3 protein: CASKGNTEAFF. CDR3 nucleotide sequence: TGTGCCAGTAAAGGGAACACTGAAGCTTTCTTT.

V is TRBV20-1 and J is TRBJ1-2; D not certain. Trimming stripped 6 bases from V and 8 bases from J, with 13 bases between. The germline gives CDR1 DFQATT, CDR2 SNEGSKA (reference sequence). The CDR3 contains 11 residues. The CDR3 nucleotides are TGCAGTGCCCTAGGAGGGCGCGGCTACACCTTC. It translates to CSALGGRGYTF.

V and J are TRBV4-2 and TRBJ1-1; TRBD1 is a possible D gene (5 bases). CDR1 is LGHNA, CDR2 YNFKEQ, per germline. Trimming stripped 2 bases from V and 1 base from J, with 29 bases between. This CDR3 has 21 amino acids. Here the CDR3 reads CASSQRLPGNQVGTENTEAFF. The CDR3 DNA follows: TGTGCCAGCAGCCAACGTTTACCCGGTAATCAAGTGGGGACGGAGAACACTGAAGCTTTCTTT.

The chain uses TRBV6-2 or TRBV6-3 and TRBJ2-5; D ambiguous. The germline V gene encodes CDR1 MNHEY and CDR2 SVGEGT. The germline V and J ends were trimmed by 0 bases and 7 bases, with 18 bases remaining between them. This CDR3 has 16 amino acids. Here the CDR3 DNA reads TGTGCCAGCAGTTACTCGTCAGTGGGTCTGGGTGGGACCCAGTACTTC. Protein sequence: CASSYSSVGLGGTQYF.

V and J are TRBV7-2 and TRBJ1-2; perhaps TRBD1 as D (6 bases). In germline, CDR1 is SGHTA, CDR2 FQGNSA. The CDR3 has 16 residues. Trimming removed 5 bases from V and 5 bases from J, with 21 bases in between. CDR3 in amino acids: CASSPTPGGARYGYTF. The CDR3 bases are TGTGCCAGCAGCCCTACCCCGGGGGGGGCGAGGTATGGCTACACCTTC.

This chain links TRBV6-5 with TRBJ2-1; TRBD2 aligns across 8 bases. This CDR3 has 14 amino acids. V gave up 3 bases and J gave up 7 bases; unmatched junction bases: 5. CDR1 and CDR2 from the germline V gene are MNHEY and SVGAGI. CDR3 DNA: TGTGCCAGCAGTTATGTGGTAGCGGGAAATGAGCAGTTCTTC. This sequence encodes CASSYVVAGNEQFF.